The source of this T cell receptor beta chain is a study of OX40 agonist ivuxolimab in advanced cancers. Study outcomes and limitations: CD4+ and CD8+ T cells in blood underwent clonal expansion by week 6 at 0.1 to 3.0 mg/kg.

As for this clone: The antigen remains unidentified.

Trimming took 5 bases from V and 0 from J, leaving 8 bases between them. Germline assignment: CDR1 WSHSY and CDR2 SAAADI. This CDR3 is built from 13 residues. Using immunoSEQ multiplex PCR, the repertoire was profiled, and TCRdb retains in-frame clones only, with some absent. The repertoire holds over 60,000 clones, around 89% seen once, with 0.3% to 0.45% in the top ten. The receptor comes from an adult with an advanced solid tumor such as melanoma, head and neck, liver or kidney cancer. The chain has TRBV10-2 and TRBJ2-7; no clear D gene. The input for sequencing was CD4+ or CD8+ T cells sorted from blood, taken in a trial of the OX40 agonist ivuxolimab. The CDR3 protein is CASSQGSSYEQYF. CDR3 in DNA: TGCGCCAGCAGTCAAGGGTCCTCCTACGAGCAGTACTTC.